One and the same sample provided the 23 T cell receptor beta chains below, sequenced in a study of blood T cells in healthy people across ages. A second PCR, run for roughly 7 to 12 cycles, used a sample-barcoded 5' primer plus a J-beta primer mix. TCRdb recomputed calls from the 5' RACE reads with MiXCR, one row per CDR3 protein. The data show 1.5 million to 2 million distinct CDR3 sequences, with under 30% seen just once and around 7.7% held by the top ten. Material: blood. These receptor sequences come from a young woman in good health.

This clonotype was seen only a few times. A much more abundant neighbour one base away suggests this may be a read error. The chain uses TRBV28 and TRBJ2-7; 14 bases map to TRBD2. The V and J ends lost 7 bases and 9 bases, in that order; junction bases with no gene match: 11. This CDR3 comprises 15 residues. CDR1 is MDHEN, CDR2 SYDVKM, per germline. This CDR3 is CASTTGGTSGRSQYF. The CDR3 region has the DNA TGTGCCAGCACCACCGGCGGGACTAGCGGGAGATCGCAGTACTTC.

This clonotype was recorded a few times. The V gene is TRBV6-5, the J gene TRBJ2-7; 7 nucleotides line up with TRBD1. The end of the DNA fits TRBJ2-5 better, so the J call may be wrong. Germline V gene sequence: CDR1 MNHEY, CDR2 SVGAGI. The CDR3 consists of 15 residues. CDR3 region: CASSYGWTGLRTQYF. CDR3 DNA sequence: TGTGCCAGCAGTTACGGCTGGACAGGTCTTCGGACCCAGTACTTC.

V is TRBV27 and J is TRBJ2-1; 12 nucleotides match TRBD1. Germline V lookup: CDR1 MNHEY, CDR2 SMNVEV (reference sequence). The CDR3 is 15 residues long. V was pared by 4 bases and J by 10 bases, with 8 bases of the junction left unmatched. The CDR3 region has the DNA TGTGCCAGCAGTTCTGGGACAGGGGGCAGAGGGGAGCAGTTCTTC. Residues: CASSSGTGGRGEQFF.

This chain joins TRBV6-5 and TRBJ1-6; 12 positions agree with TRBD1. CDR3 length equals 16 residues. V lost 6 bases to trimming and J lost 4 bases; unmatched junction nucleotides: 4. Germline V CDR1 and CDR2: MNHEY, SVGAGI. The CDR3, as DNA: TGTGCCAGCAGGAGGGACAGGGGGCGTTATAATTCACCCCTCCACTTT. Its protein product is CASRRDRGRYNSPLHF.

In regard to this clonotype: A much larger clone is a single base away; this may be a read error. V gene TRBV6-5 combines with J gene TRBJ2-1; 7 bases are a match to TRBD1. The J call may be in error: the DNA end matches TRBJ2-7 better. The germline V gene has CDR1 MNHEY and CDR2 SVGAGI. The CDR3 covers 16 residues. The CDR3 region has the DNA TGTGCCAGCAGTCGACAGGGTGTCGGGTCCTACAATGAGCAGTACTTC. Translating it yields CASSRQGVGSYNEQYF.

The rearrangement links TRBV13 to TRBJ2-1; 13 bases match TRBD2. V was pared by 5 bases and J by 4 bases, with 5 bases of the junction left unmatched. In germline, CDR1 is PRHDT, CDR2 FYEKMQ (reference sequence). This CDR3 is 16 amino acids long. The CDR3 nucleotides are TGTGCCAGCAGCGACCAACTAGCGGGAGGGTACAATGAGCAGTTCTTC. Translated, it gives CASSDQLAGGYNEQFF.

The chain has TRBV5-1 and TRBJ2-1; D not resolved. Between the trimmed V and J ends, which lost 4 bases and 8 bases, there was a span of 16 bases. The CDR3 runs 14 residues. From germline, CDR1 is SGHRS and CDR2 YFSETQ. CDR3 coding DNA: TGCGCCAGCAGCGCGGAACCCTCTGGTGATGAGCAGTTCTTC. Translation: CASSAEPSGDEQFF.

A few counts support this clonotype. V gene TRBV20-1 combines with J gene TRBJ2-3; D possibly corresponds to TRBD1 (6 bases). V was pared by 6 bases and J by 9 bases, with 13 bases between. The V gene's germline CDR1 is DFQATT and CDR2 SNEGSKA (reference sequence). This CDR3 has 11 amino acids. The CDR3 spells CSARGTQTQYF. The CDR3 bases are TGCAGTGCCAGGGGCACTCAAACGCAGTATTTT.

This clonotype has at least ten counts. The genes are TRBV29-1 and TRBJ2-7; unclear D gene. Germline lookup yields CDR1 SQVTM and CDR2 ANQGSEA. Trimming took 4 bases from V and 4 from J, leaving 17 bases between them. The CDR3 totals 14 residues. The CDR3: CSVVTEIGVYEQYF. DNA for the CDR3: TGCAGCGTTGTAACTGAAATTGGGGTTTACGAGCAGTACTTC.

The chain uses TRBV24-1 and TRBJ1-5; TRBD1 might be the D (6 bases). The V gene lost 2 bases and the J gene lost 3 bases, with 7 bases spanning the gap. The CDR3 covers 14 residues. CDR1 and CDR2 (germline): KGHDR, SFDVKD. CDR3 in amino acids: CATSDWTVNQPQHF. For the CDR3, the DNA is TGTGCCACCAGTGATTGGACAGTCAATCAGCCCCAGCATTTT.

CDR3 sequence reads: CASSLRLANRPNEQFF. The CDR3 region has the DNA TGTGCCAGCAGCCTACGACTAGCGAATCGCCCCAATGAGCAGTTCTTC. The chain employs TRBV7-2 and TRBJ2-1, with TRBD2 matching over 8 bases. V gave up 5 bases and J gave up 6 bases; unmatched junction bases: 12. The CDR3 contains 16 residues. Germline V CDR1 and CDR2: SGHTA, FQGNSA.

This clonotype was seen only once. The V call is TRBV29-1, the J call TRBJ1-2; TRBD1 agrees at 7 bases. J was trimmed by 4 bases and V by 4 bases; bases with no gene match: 6. Germline lookup yields CDR1 SQVTM and CDR2 ANQGSEA. The length of the CDR3 is 13 residues. The chain's CDR3 is CSVAGDSTYGYTF. CDR3 bases: TGCAGCGTTGCTGGGGACAGTACCTATGGCTACACCTTC.

This clonotype occurred once. The chain recombines TRBV11-2 with TRBJ1-3; D uncertain. CDR1 is SGHAT and CDR2 is FQNNGV in the germline V gene. This CDR3 has 15 amino acids. Between the trimmed V and J ends, which lost 5 bases and 0 bases, there was a span of 11 bases. The CDR3 spells CASSPLTGSGNTIYF. The CDR3 DNA reads as TGTGCCAGCAGCCCCCTCACGGGCTCTGGAAACACCATATATTTT. Drawing the rest from reference TRBV11-2 and TRBJ1-3, the complete variable domain is EAGVAQSPRYKIIEKRQSVAFWCNPISGHATLYWYQQILGQGPKLLIQFQNNGVVDDSQLPKDRFSAERLKGVDSTLKIQPAKLEDSAVYLCASSPLTGSGNTIYFGEGSWLTVV.

This chain joins TRBV5-6 and TRBJ2-1; D gene ambiguous. The CDR3 runs 15 residues. CDR1 is SGHDT, CDR2 YYEEEE, per germline. V shed 3 bases and J shed 6 bases, with 16 bases lying between them. CDR3 DNA sequence: TGTGCCAGCAGCTCCCCTGAGCTCTGGAGCAATGAGCAGTTCTTC. Protein: CASSSPELWSNEQFF.

This clonotype was seen repeatedly, ten times or more. This sequence joins TRBV4-1 and TRBJ2-7, with D hard to call. Germline-derived CDR1 and CDR2 are MGHRA and YSYEKL. V was pared by 3 bases and J by 3 bases, with 12 bases between. The length of the CDR3 is 14 residues. The CDR3 loop is CASSQPLDSYEQYF. CDR3 coding DNA: TGCGCCAGCAGCCAGCCCCTCGATAGCTACGAGCAGTACTTC.

This clonotype was counted at least ten times. The chain uses TRBV9 and TRBJ2-5; 7 bases line up with TRBD1. This CDR3 has 14 residues. CDR1 SGDLS and CDR2 YYNGEE come from the germline V gene. V was clipped by 6 bases and J by 5 bases; unmatched bases: 10. The DNA for the CDR3 is TGTGCCAGCACCGCTACCGGGACAGAGGAGACCCAGTACTTC. This translates into CASTATGTEETQYF.

Of note for this clonotype: A much larger clone lies one base from this, so it may be a read error. The V call is TRBV5-1, the J call TRBJ1-5; TRBD1 might be the D (5 bases). In germline, CDR1 is SGHRS, CDR2 YFSETQ. The CDR3 consists of 15 residues. The CDR3 here is CASGLGTANTQPQHF. DNA of the CDR3: TGCGCCAGCGGCTTGGGGACCGCTAATACCCAGCCCCAGCATTTT.

This clonotype was counted only a few times. The V call is TRBV20-1, the J call TRBJ2-1, with 12 bases lining up with TRBD2. J was trimmed by 6 bases and V by 5 bases; bases with no gene match: 5. The germline CDR1 and CDR2 sequences are DFQATT and SNEGSKA (reference sequence). This CDR3 is 14 amino acids long. As DNA, the CDR3 is TGCAGTGCTTGGACTAGCGGGGACTTCAATGAGCAGTTCTTC. It translates to CSAWTSGDFNEQFF.

This clonotype has a handful of counts. The V and J genes are TRBV29-1 and TRBJ1-1; weak D call: TRBD1 (6 bases). The CDR3 is 13 amino acids. Germline V CDR1 and CDR2: SQVTM, ANQGSEA. V was clipped by 3 bases and J by 5 bases, with 13 bases between them. The CDR3 spells CSVDRPQGTEAFF. In DNA form, the CDR3 reads TGCAGCGTTGACAGGCCCCAGGGGACTGAAGCTTTCTTT.

The chain couples TRBV3-1 to TRBJ2-3, with a weak D call TRBD1 (6 bases). V was pared by 4 bases and J by 7 bases, with 18 bases between. From germline, CDR1 is LGHDT and CDR2 YNNKEL (reference sequence). This CDR3 is 15 amino acids long. CDR3 DNA: TGTGCCAGCAGCCTGGACAGTGGGTCAATGAATACGCAGTATTTT. Its translation is CASSLDSGSMNTQYF.

Concerning this clonotype itself: Just one base apart from a much larger clone, this may be a read error. The rearrangement links TRBV5-1 to TRBJ2-1; 9 bases fit TRBD1. Germline loops: CDR1 SGHRS, CDR2 YFSETQ. The CDR3 contains 14 residues. The V and J ends lost 5 bases and 8 bases, in that order; junction bases with no gene match: 8. The CDR3, as DNA: TGCGCCAGCAGGCCCGGGACAGGGCGCGATGAGCAGTTCTTC. Amino acid sequence: CASRPGTGRDEQFF.

This clonotype was seen more than once but under ten times. CDR3 sequence reads: CASSVLAGGMDNEQFF. Written as DNA, the CDR3 is TGTGCCAGCAGCGTTCTAGCGGGAGGGATGGACAATGAGCAGTTCTTC. The chain links TRBV9 to TRBJ2-1, with TRBD2 identical over 12 bases. Unmatched junction bases numbered 5, after V lost 2 bases and J lost 5 bases. The CDR3 has 16 residues. Germline lookup yields CDR1 SGDLS and CDR2 YYNGEE.

This clonotype came up a few times. One junction end does not reproduce the germline sequence, and a read error may be involved. V and J are TRBV13 and TRBJ2-4, with 8 nucleotides matching TRBD2. The end of the DNA is better explained by TRBJ2-7, so the J call may be wrong. Per germline, CDR1 PRHDT and CDR2 FYEKMQ (reference sequence). The CDR3 runs 16 residues. CDR3 bases: TGTGCCGGCAGCCCGACATCCGGGACTAGATCCTCCGAGCAGTACTTC. As protein: CAGSPTSGTRSSEQYF.